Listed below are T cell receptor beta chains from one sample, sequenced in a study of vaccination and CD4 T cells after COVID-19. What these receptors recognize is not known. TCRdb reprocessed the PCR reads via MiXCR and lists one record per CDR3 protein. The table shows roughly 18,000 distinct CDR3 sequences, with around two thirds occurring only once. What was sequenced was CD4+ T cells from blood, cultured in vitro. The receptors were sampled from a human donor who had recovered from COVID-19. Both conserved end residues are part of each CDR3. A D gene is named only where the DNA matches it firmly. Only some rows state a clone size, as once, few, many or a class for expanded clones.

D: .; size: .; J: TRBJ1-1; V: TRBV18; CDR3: CASSPFLAAEAFF; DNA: TGTGCCAGCTCACCGTTCTTGGCGGCGGAAGCTTTCTTT
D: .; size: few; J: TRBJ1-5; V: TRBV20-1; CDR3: CSARGAGNQPQHF; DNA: TGCAGTGCTAGGGGGGCAGGCAATCAGCCCCAGCATTTT
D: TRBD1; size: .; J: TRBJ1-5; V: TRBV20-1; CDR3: CSARDIADRGRQPQHF; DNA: TGCAGTGCTAGAGATATTGCGGACAGGGGCCGGCAGCCCCAGCATTTT
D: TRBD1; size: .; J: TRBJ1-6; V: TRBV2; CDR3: CASRMTGWESPLHF; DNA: TGTGCCAGCAGAATGACAGGGTGGGAGTCACCCCTCCACTTT
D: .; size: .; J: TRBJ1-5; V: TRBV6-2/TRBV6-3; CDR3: CASSYGGNAQPQHF; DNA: TGTGCCAGCAGTTACGGGGGGAACGCTCAGCCCCAGCATTTT
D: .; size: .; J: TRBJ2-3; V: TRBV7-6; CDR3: CASSLARDPGDTQYF; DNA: TGTGCCAGCAGCTTAGCGCGGGATCCCGGGGATACGCAGTATTTT
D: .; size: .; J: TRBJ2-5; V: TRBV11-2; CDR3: CASGATQETQYF; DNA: TGTGCCAGCGGGGCCACCCAAGAGACCCAGTACTTC
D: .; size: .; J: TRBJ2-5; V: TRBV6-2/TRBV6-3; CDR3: CASSYGDRLGETQYF; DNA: TGTGCCAGCAGTTATGGAGACAGGCTGGGAGAGACCCAGTACTTC
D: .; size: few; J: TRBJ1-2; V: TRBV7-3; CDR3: CASSPNGLSEGYGYTF; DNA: TGTGCCAGCAGCCCTAACGGGCTTTCCGAGGGCTATGGCTACACCTTC
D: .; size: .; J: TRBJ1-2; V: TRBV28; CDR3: CASSNPNYGYTF; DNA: TGTGCCAGCAGTAATCCCAACTATGGCTACACCTTC
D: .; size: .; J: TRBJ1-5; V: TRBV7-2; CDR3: CASSFNTGNQPQHF; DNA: TGTGCCAGCAGCTTCAATACAGGCAATCAGCCCCAGCATTTT
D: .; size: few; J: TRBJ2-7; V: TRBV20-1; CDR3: CSAGGPDEQYF; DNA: TGCAGTGCGGGGGGACCTGACGAGCAGTACTTC
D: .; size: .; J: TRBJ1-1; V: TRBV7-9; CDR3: CASSADTQNTEAFF; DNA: TGTGCCAGCAGCGCCGACACCCAGAACACTGAAGCTTTCTTT
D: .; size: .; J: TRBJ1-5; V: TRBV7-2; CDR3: CASSRTGGGNQPQHF; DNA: TGTGCCAGCAGCCGGACCGGTGGAGGCAATCAGCCCCAGCATTTT
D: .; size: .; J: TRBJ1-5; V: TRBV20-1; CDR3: CSARAGRGGSNQPQHF; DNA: TGCAGTGCTAGAGCGGGCAGGGGAGGTAGCAATCAGCCCCAGCATTTT
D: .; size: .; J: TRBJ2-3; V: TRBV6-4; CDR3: CASSDRPGTDTQYF; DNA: TGTGCCAGCAGTGACCGGCCGGGTACAGATACGCAGTATTTT
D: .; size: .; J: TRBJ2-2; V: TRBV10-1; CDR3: CASSAGLAFTGELFF; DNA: TGCGCCAGCAGTGCTGGGCTAGCCTTCACCGGGGAGCTGTTTTTT
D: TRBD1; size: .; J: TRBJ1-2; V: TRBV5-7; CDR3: CASSGRDRVPYGYTF; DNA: TGTGCCAGCAGCGGCCGGGACAGGGTCCCCTATGGCTACACCTTC
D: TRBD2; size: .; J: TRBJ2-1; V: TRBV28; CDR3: CASSLVTSGSLINEQFF; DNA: TGTGCCAGCAGTTTAGTGACTAGCGGGAGTTTAATCAATGAGCAGTTCTTC
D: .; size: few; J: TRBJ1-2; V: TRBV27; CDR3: CASSSRWGGENYGYTF; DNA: TGTGCCAGCAGTTCAAGATGGGGGGGGGAGAACTATGGCTACACCTTC
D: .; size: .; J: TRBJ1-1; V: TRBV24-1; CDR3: CATSSGDKGNTEAFF; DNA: TGTGCCACCAGTTCCGGGGACAAAGGTAACACTGAAGCTTTCTTT
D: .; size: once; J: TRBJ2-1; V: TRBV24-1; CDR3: CATSGAGPNEQFF; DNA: TGTGCCACCAGCGGAGCGGGCCCAAATGAGCAGTTCTTC
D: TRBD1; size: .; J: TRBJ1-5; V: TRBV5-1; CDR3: CASSPTPGTGNQPQHF; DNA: TGCGCCAGCAGCCCAACCCCCGGGACAGGGAATCAGCCCCAGCATTTT
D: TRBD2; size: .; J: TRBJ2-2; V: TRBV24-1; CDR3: CATSDKNLAGARTGELFF; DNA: TGTGCCACCAGTGACAAAAATCTAGCGGGAGCCCGCACCGGGGAGCTGTTTTTT
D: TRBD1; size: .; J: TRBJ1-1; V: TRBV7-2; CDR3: CASSQGWGRGTEAFF; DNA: TGTGCCAGCAGCCAAGGGTGGGGCAGGGGGACTGAAGCTTTCTTT
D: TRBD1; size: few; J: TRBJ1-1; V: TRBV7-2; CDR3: CASSTGSTGGTEAFF; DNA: TGTGCCAGCAGCACAGGGTCGACAGGGGGGACTGAAGCTTTCTTT
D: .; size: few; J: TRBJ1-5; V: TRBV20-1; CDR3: CSAVDSSNQPQHF; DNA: TGCAGTGCTGTTGACAGTAGCAATCAGCCCCAGCATTTT
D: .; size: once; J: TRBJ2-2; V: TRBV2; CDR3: CASGRSPQAGELFF; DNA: TGTGCCAGCGGGAGATCGCCCCAGGCCGGGGAGCTGTTTTTT